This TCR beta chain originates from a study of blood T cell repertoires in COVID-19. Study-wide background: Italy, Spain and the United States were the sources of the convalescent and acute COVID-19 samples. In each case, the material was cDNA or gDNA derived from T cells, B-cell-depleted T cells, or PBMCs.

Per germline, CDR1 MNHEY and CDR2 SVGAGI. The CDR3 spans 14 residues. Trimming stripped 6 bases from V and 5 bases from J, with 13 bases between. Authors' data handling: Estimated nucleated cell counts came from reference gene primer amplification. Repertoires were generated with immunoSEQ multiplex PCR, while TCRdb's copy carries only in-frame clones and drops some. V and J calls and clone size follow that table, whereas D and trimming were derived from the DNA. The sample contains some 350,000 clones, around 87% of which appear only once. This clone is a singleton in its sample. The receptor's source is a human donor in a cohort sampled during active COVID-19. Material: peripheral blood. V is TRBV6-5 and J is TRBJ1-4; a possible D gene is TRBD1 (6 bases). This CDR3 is CASSPRQANEKLFF. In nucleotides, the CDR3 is TGTGCCAGCAGCCCACGACAGGCGAATGAAAAACTGTTTTTT.